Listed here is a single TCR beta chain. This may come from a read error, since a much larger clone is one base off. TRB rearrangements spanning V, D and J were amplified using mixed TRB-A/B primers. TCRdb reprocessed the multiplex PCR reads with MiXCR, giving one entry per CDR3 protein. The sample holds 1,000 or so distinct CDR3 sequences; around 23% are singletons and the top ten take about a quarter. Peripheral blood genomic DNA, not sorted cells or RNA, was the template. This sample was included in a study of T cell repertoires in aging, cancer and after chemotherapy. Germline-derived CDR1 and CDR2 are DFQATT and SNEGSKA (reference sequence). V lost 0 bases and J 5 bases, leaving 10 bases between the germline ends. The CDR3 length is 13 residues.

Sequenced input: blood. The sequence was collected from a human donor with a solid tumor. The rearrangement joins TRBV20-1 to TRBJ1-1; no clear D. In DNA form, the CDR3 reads TGCAGTGCTAGAGAACGGGAACATACTGAAGCTTTCTTT. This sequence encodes CSAREREHTEAFF.